The source of this T cell receptor beta chain is a study of blood T cell repertoires in COVID-19. Study as a whole: From T cells, B-cell-depleted T cells, or PBMCs came the material, which was cDNA or gDNA.

Measured with immunoSEQ multiplex PCR; TCRdb has only the in-frame clones, and not every one. The sample consists of 230,000 or so clones, 65% to 90% of them appearing once. CDR1 is PRHDT and CDR2 is FYEKMQ in the germline V gene (reference sequence). CDR3 length: 14 residues. V lost 1 base, J lost 3 bases, and 9 bases lay in between. Specimen: peripheral blood. This receptor was taken from a human donor in a cohort sampled during active COVID-19. V gene TRBV13 combines with J gene TRBJ1-2; a weak D match, TRBD1 (5 bases). CDR3 sequence (DNA): TGTGCCAGCAGCTTAGCGGGGGGGGACTATGGCTACACCTTC. This translates into CASSLAGGDYGYTF.